Given below is one TCR beta chain in context. The antigen is unknown. The CDR3 extends over 16 amino acids. The germline CDR1 and CDR2 sequences are MGHRA and YSYEKL. V was pared by 5 bases and J by 11 bases, with 22 bases between. This specimen belongs to a study of tumor-infiltrating lymphocytes in primary liver carcinoma. Study observations and caveats: Blood's top-250-clone fraction was significantly lower than that of tumors (p = 0.039).

From about 19-30 mg of unsorted bulk tissue, DNA and RNA were co-extracted together. Total RNA amounting to around 450 ng was the source from which TCR beta cDNA was made with a constant-region primer. Three nested multiplex PCR rounds, a slightly modified ARM-PCR method, built the TCR beta libraries. The first two PCR rounds used TRBV1-TRBV30 primers with a Cbeta primer, approximately 10 cycles each. Each CDR3 protein gets one entry after TCRdb re-called the multiplex PCR reads with MiXCR. There are some 190,000 distinct CDR3 sequences in the sample; around four fifths occur only once, and around 18% lies in the top ten.

The receptor was isolated from a man aged 40-50 years with primary liver carcinoma and hepatitis B virus infection. The rearrangement links TRBV4-1 to TRBJ1-6; no clear D. The sample consisted of tumor tissue from primary liver carcinoma. The CDR3 protein is CASSSWESGRNPPLHF. The CDR3 coding sequence is TGCGCCAGCAGCTCCTGGGAGAGCGGAAGGAATCCACCCCTCCACTTT.